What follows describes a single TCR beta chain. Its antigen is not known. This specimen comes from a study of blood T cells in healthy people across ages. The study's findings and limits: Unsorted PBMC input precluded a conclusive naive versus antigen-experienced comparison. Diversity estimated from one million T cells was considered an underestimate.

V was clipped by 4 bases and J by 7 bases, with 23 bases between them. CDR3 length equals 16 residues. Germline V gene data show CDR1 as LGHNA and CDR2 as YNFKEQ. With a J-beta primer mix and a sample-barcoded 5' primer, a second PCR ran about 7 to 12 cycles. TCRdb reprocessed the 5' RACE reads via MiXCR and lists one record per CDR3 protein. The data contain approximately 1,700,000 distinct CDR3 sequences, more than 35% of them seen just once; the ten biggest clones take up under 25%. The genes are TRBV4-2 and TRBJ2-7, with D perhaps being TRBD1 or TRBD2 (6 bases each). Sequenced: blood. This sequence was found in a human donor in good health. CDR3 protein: CASSLGVPGTQGEQYF. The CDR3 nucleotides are TGTGCCAGCAGCCTGGGGGTTCCCGGGACTCAGGGGGAGCAGTACTTC.